This T cell receptor beta chain comes out of a study of CD8 T cells in ankylosing spondylitis. Findings of the study overall: Seemingly distinctive of ankylosing spondylitis blood was a TCR beta motif formed by eight highly homologous variants. As for the disease-linked clones, they showed a CD8+ phenotype and occurred at relatively low frequencies in peripheral blood. The authors reported significant enrichment of disease-linked clones in matched ankylosing spondylitis synovial fluid.

As for this clonotype: The antigen is not known.

Libraries of TCR beta came from quantitative 5'-RACE with molecular barcodes. TCRdb re-derived calls from the 5' RACE reads in MiXCR, one entry per CDR3 protein. The profile covers 250,000 to 350,000 distinct CDR3 sequences, with less than 25% appearing a single time and approximately 3.7% taken by the ten largest. The ends lost 4 bases at V and 9 bases at J; junction bases unmatched: 9. The germline gives CDR1 GTSNPN, CDR2 SVGIG (reference sequence). The CDR3 covers 15 residues. This rearrangement joins TRBV30 to TRBJ2-1; 13 nucleotides line up with TRBD2. The specimen sequenced was blood, either unsorted or a sorted T cell fraction (not recorded which). The TCR sequence derives from a female donor with ankylosing spondylitis or in good health (not recorded which). CDR3 bases: TGTGCCTGGACACCGGGACTAGCGGGGCTGGTTGAGCAGTTCTTC. This sequence encodes CAWTPGLAGLVEQFF.